This TCR beta chain is from a study of blood T cell repertoires in COVID-19. The V gene's germline CDR1 is SGHRS and CDR2 YFSETQ. V lost 0 bases and J 8 bases, leaving 14 bases between the germline ends. The length of the CDR3 is 14 residues. Patients of the Seattle cohort, enrolled during active infection, were followed longitudinally. Per the original data handling: Counts of nucleated cells, estimated from reference gene primer amplification, were obtained. Clones were sequenced by immunoSEQ multiplex PCR, and TCRdb holds only the in-frame ones, with some missing. V and J calls and clone size are copied from that table; D and trimming were computed from the DNA. The repertoire holds a few hundred thousand clones, approximately 88% seen once, with about 1.5% in the top ten.

The rearrangement links TRBV5-1 to TRBJ1-2; D might be TRBD1 (5 bases). This receptor was identified in a woman under 40 with COVID-19, enrolled during active disease. Sample: peripheral blood. The CDR3 nucleotides read TGCGCCAGCAGCTTGGCCGTCAGGGAAAGAGGCTACACCTTC. The encoded protein is CASSLAVRERGYTF.